Below are 9 T cell receptor beta chains sequenced from a single sample in a study of shared clonotypes between healthy human individuals. The data were produced by immunoSEQ multiplex PCR, yet TCRdb's version contains in-frame clones alone and is incomplete. The sample has some 2,400,000 clones, approximately 94% seen once. Sequencing input: naive CD4+ T cells sorted from blood. The sample's subset: CD45RA+ positively selected. The receptor set was obtained from a man between 18 and 29 years old in good health.

This clone was detected a few times. The V gene is TRBV28, the J gene TRBJ1-6, with D unclear. CDR1 MDHEN and CDR2 SYDVKM come from the germline V gene. The CDR3 covers 18 residues. V dropped 3 bases and J dropped 0 bases, with 15 bases sitting between them. The CDR3 here is CASSFPQERSSYNSPLHF. The CDR3 nucleotides are TGTGCCAGCAGTTTCCCGCAGGAGAGGAGCTCCTATAATTCACCCCTCCACTTT.

The J gene is TRBJ2-1, the V gene TRBV7-6, with D possibly being TRBD2 (6 bases). CDR1 and CDR2 (germline): SGHVS, FNYEAQ. CDR3 length: 13 amino acids. V shed 1 base and J shed 12 bases, with 13 bases lying between them. For the CDR3, the DNA is TGTGCCAGCAGCTTAGAACCTGGGGGAGGGCAGTTCTTC. Encoded protein: CASSLEPGGGQFF.

The V gene is TRBV18, the J gene TRBJ2-7; D possibly uses TRBD1 or TRBD2 (5 bases each). V was clipped by 1 base and J by 7 bases, with 17 bases between them. Germline CDR1 and CDR2: KGHSH and LQKENI. The CDR3 consists of 15 residues. The CDR3 reads CASSPRGLGAEEQYF. In nucleotides, the CDR3 is TGTGCCAGCTCACCACGGGGCCTAGGAGCGGAAGAGCAGTACTTC.

The chain recombines TRBV7-2 with TRBJ1-6; 8 bases line up with TRBD1. CDR3 length: 17 residues. The germline V gene has CDR1 SGHTA and CDR2 FQGNSA. V was clipped by 5 bases and J by 7 bases; unmatched bases: 13. The chain's CDR3 is CASSPLRQGASNSPLHF. The CDR3, as DNA: TGTGCCAGCAGCCCGCTGCGTCAGGGGGCCTCAAATTCACCCCTCCACTTT.

The genes are TRBV19 and TRBJ2-3; no reliable D call. This CDR3 has 13 residues. The germline V gene encodes CDR1 LNHDA and CDR2 SQIVND (reference sequence). Trimming shortened V by 2 bases and J by 3 bases, and 6 bases separated the two germline ends. CDR3 amino acids: CASSIQETDTQYF. CDR3 in DNA: TGTGCCAGTAGTATACAAGAAACAGATACGCAGTATTTT.

The rearrangement joins TRBV29-1 to TRBJ2-3; 13 bases fit TRBD2. The ends lost 4 bases at V and 7 bases at J; junction bases unmatched: 17. The CDR3 runs 18 residues. Germline CDR1 reads SQVTM; CDR2 reads ANQGSEA. CDR3 bases: TGCAGCGTTGGGTGGCAGAGCTTACTAGCGGGAGGGCCCAATACGCAGTATTTT. Protein product: CSVGWQSLLAGGPNTQYF.

V usage is TRBV6-1 and J usage is TRBJ2-4, with TRBD1 as a possible D gene (5 bases). The ends were cut back, 3 bases at V and 7 bases at J, with 16 bases in the middle. CDR1 and CDR2 from the germline V gene are MNHNS and SASEGT. The CDR3 length is 15 residues. CDR3 sequence: CASSEKKGPMNIQYF. The CDR3 nucleotides are TGTGCCAGCAGTGAGAAGAAGGGGCCTATGAACATTCAGTACTTC.

V is TRBV6-5 and J is TRBJ2-1; 8 bases are a match to TRBD1. The CDR3 contains 15 residues. The junction had 6 bases not matched to a gene; V was cut back by 5 bases and J by 3 bases. CDR1 MNHEY and CDR2 SVGAGI come from the germline V gene. The CDR3 is CASSPGGTGYNEQFF. The CDR3 DNA is TGTGCCAGCAGTCCAGGCGGGACAGGCTACAATGAGCAGTTCTTC.

The J gene is TRBJ1-5, the V gene TRBV28; D remains ambiguous. This CDR3 is 13 amino acids long. Germline-derived CDR1 and CDR2 are MDHEN and SYDVKM. Trimming took 5 bases from V and 7 from J, leaving 12 bases between them. DNA for the CDR3: TGTGCCAGCAGTCGACTAATGACCCAGCCCCAGCATTTT. Translated: CASSRLMTQPQHF.